One and the same sample provided the 25 T cell receptor beta chains below, sequenced in a study of shared clonotypes between healthy human individuals. Sequenced by immunoSEQ multiplex PCR; TCRdb stores in-frame clones only, minus some. The sample includes millions of clones, more than 80% of them seen just once. Sequencing was done on a sample of naive CD4+ T cells from PBMCs. Subset meaning: CD45RA+ positively selected. These TCRs come from a man younger than 35 in good health. Some clones in this sample may be carry-over from other donors' samples.

The J gene is TRBJ2-2, the V gene TRBV4-1; D uncertain. CDR3 length equals 18 residues. In germline, CDR1 is MGHRA, CDR2 YSYEKL. V shed 0 bases and J shed 7 bases, with 21 bases lying between them. CDR3 nucleotides: TGCGCCAGCAGCCAAGATTACGTCGGACGGCTTAGCCGCGGGGAGCTGTTTTTT. Its protein product is CASSQDYVGRLSRGELFF.

The chain uses TRBV9 and TRBJ2-5; the D call may be TRBD1 or TRBD2 (5 bases each). The CDR3 spans 15 residues. Deletions cut 3 bases from V and 0 bases from J, with 12 bases between. Germline V lookup: CDR1 SGDLS, CDR2 YYNGEE. DNA for the CDR3: TGTGCCAGCAGCGGGGGGACGGGGTACCAAGAGACCCAGTACTTC. This sequence encodes CASSGGTGYQETQYF.

The J gene is TRBJ1-5, the V gene TRBV15; D is perhaps TRBD1 (5 bases). Trimming stripped 5 bases from V and 3 bases from J, with 14 bases between. This CDR3 spans 15 amino acids. Germline CDR1 and CDR2: LNHNV and YYDKDF (reference sequence). The CDR3 sequence is CATSRGREYNQPQHF. The CDR3 nucleotides are TGTGCCACCAGCCGGGGGAGGGAGTACAATCAGCCCCAGCATTTT.

The V gene is TRBV5-6, the J gene TRBJ2-1; 11 bases map to TRBD1. This CDR3 has 15 residues. The V and J ends lost 7 bases and 4 bases, in that order; junction bases with no gene match: 7. CDR1 SGHDT and CDR2 YYEEEE come from the germline V gene. This CDR3 reads CASVRDRGSYNEQFF. CDR3 in DNA: TGTGCCAGCGTCCGGGACAGGGGGTCTTACAATGAGCAGTTCTTC.

In DNA, the CDR3 is TGTGCCAGCAGAAATCAGGGCCCTGGAAACACCATATATTTT. This encodes CASRNQGPGNTIYF. The rearrangement joins TRBV28 to TRBJ1-3; possibly TRBD1 for D (5 bases). Germline CDR1 is MDHEN and CDR2 is SYDVKM. This CDR3 has 14 residues. Trimming cost V 6 bases and J 2 bases, with 11 bases left between them.

The V and J genes are TRBV2 and TRBJ2-2, with TRBD1 identical over 11 bases. Losses at the gene ends were 6 bases for V and 6 bases for J; bases not matched to a gene: 6. Germline lookup yields CDR1 SNHLY and CDR2 FYNNEI. The CDR3 extends over 15 amino acids. The CDR3, as DNA: TGTGCCAGCAGACTAATGGGACAGGGGGCCGGGGAGCTGTTTTTT. Translation: CASRLMGQGAGELFF.

The genes are TRBV21-1 and TRBJ1-2; the table assigns TRBD1, which was not confirmed against the DNA. TRBV21-1 is a pseudogene segment. This CDR3 spans 16 amino acids. The CDR3 spells CASSKGPGSPNYGYTF. As DNA, the CDR3 is TGTGCCAGCAGCAAAGGGCCAGGGTCCCCTAACTATGGCTACACCTTC.

A word on this clone: Additional DNA sequences in this sample encode the identical CDR3. The chain carries TRBV6-1 and TRBJ1-1, with D perhaps TRBD1 (6 bases). The CDR3 consists of 13 residues. V was clipped by 2 bases and J by 4 bases, with 8 bases between them. The germline V gene has CDR1 MNHNS and CDR2 SASEGT. CDR3 DNA sequence: TGTGCCAGCAGTGAACTAGGGGGCACTGAAGCTTTCTTT. Protein sequence: CASSELGGTEAFF.

This chain links TRBV28 with TRBJ1-4; D might be TRBD1 (5 bases). The length of the CDR3 is 15 residues. The germline V gene encodes CDR1 MDHEN and CDR2 SYDVKM. Trimming pared 2 bases from V and 7 bases from J, leaving 14 bases between. The CDR3 nucleotides are TGTGCCAGCAGTTTAGGTGGGGCCACGAGTGAAAAACTGTTTTTT. Translation: CASSLGGATSEKLFF.

Of note for this clone: The sample holds other DNA sequences that translate to the same CDR3. The V gene is TRBV6-5, the J gene TRBJ2-3, with D possibly TRBD1 on 5 matching bases. Germline V gene sequence: CDR1 MNHEY, CDR2 SVGAGI. The V and J ends lost 8 bases and 3 bases respectively, with 12 bases between them. This CDR3 has 13 amino acids. The CDR3 region is CASSPPGTDTQYF. The CDR3 region has the DNA TGTGCCAGCTCCCCGCCAGGGACAGATACGCAGTATTTT.

The chain links TRBV28 to TRBJ2-5; no clear D. CDR1 and CDR2 (germline): MDHEN, SYDVKM. This CDR3 is built from 15 residues. V was pared by 3 bases and J by 2 bases, with 13 bases between. This CDR3 is CASSFLKGGQETQYF. CDR3 nucleotides: TGTGCCAGCAGTTTTCTTAAGGGTGGGCAAGAGACCCAGTACTTC.

This sequence joins TRBV6-5 and TRBJ2-5; a weak D match, TRBD2 (6 bases). V lost 0 bases, J lost 11 bases, and 13 bases lay in between. CDR1 is MNHEY and CDR2 is SVGAGI in the germline V gene. The CDR3 has 13 residues. CDR3 sequence: CASSYSAGTQQYF. For the CDR3, the DNA is TGTGCCAGCAGTTACTCGGCGGGAACCCAGCAGTACTTC.

The chain couples TRBV9 to TRBJ1-2; 10 nucleotides agree with TRBD1. Trimming took 2 bases from V and 4 from J; bases not matched to a gene: 2. The length of the CDR3 is 14 residues. From germline, CDR1 is SGDLS and CDR2 YYNGEE. CDR3 region: CASSVWDRGYGYTF. Here the CDR3 DNA reads TGTGCCAGCAGCGTTTGGGACAGGGGCTATGGCTACACCTTC.

This chain's CDR3 is CASRAGRLGTDTQYF. The DNA of the CDR3 is TGTGCCAGCAGGGCGGGCAGGTTAGGGACAGATACGCAGTATTTT. The rearrangement joins TRBV7-2 to TRBJ2-3; D is possibly TRBD2 (5 bases). Trimming removed 6 bases at V and 3 bases at J, with 16 bases between. This CDR3 is built from 15 residues. The V gene's germline CDR1 is SGHTA and CDR2 FQGNSA.

The rearrangement joins TRBV7-8 to TRBJ1-5, with D unresolved. From germline, CDR1 is SGHVS and CDR2 FQNEAQ. The CDR3 sequence is 13 residues long. V lost 8 bases to trimming and J lost 3 bases, with 11 bases between them. CDR3 bases: TGTGCCAGCGGCCGGGTCAACAATCAGCCCCAGCATTTT. As protein: CASGRVNNQPQHF.

The chain links TRBV5-1 to TRBJ1-3; D ambiguous. CDR3 length equals 15 residues. Germline V gene sequence: CDR1 SGHRS, CDR2 YFSETQ. The V end lost 4 bases, the J end lost 0 bases, and 11 bases lay between the germline ends. The CDR3 nucleotides read TGCGCCAGCAGCCCACTCGGAAGCTCTGGAAACACCATATATTTT. The encoded protein is CASSPLGSSGNTIYF.

The rearrangement joins TRBV28 to TRBJ2-1; TRBD2 agrees at 7 bases. V lost 4 bases, J lost 8 bases, and 20 bases stayed unmatched. The CDR3 extends over 18 amino acids. Germline loops: CDR1 MDHEN, CDR2 SYDVKM. The CDR3: CASSSDKTSDEPQDEQFF. As DNA, the CDR3 is TGTGCCAGCAGTTCCGATAAAACTAGCGACGAGCCCCAGGATGAGCAGTTCTTC. Together with reference TRBV28 and TRBJ2-1, the CDR3 gives the full variable domain: DVKVTQSSRYLVKRTGEKVFLECVQDMDHENMFWYRQDPGLGLRLIYFSYDVKMKEKGDIPEGYSVSREKKERFSLILESASTNQTSMYLCASSSDKTSDEPQDEQFFGPGTRLTVL.

V and J are TRBV19 and TRBJ2-1; D might be TRBD2 (6 bases). CDR1 and CDR2 from the germline V gene are LNHDA and SQIVND (reference sequence). The V end was cut by 3 bases, the J end by 12 bases, with 15 bases between. The CDR3 runs to 13 residues. The chain's CDR3 is CASSMGDRGGQFF. CDR3 coding DNA: TGTGCCAGTAGTATGGGTGACCGGGGAGGGCAGTTCTTC.

The chain employs TRBV5-5 and TRBJ2-7; 11 bases align to TRBD2. CDR1 and CDR2 (germline): SGHKS, YYEKEE (reference sequence). The CDR3 loop spans 18 amino acids. V trimming: 0 bases; J trimming: 0 bases; junction bases outside the gene matches: 8. DNA of the CDR3: TGTGCCAGCAGCTTGGCAACTAGCGGGAGAGGGAGCTCCTACGAGCAGTACTTC. Translation gives CASSLATSGRGSSYEQYF.

This chain joins TRBV5-1 and TRBJ2-5, with TRBD1 matching 7 bases. V shed 0 bases and J 8 bases; nucleotides not matched to a gene: 13. The CDR3 consists of 16 residues. CDR1 is SGHRS and CDR2 is YFSETQ in the germline V gene. The CDR3 loop is CASSLGLAASGGTQYF. As DNA, the CDR3 is TGCGCCAGCAGCTTGGGCCTTGCGGCCTCAGGGGGAACCCAGTACTTC.

The rearrangement joins TRBV14 to TRBJ2-1, with 12 bases matching TRBD2. The J segment lost 8 bases and the V segment lost 4 bases, leaving 9 bases of the junction unmatched. This CDR3 has 16 amino acids. Looked up from germline, CDR1 is SGHDN and CDR2 is FVKESK. CDR3 residues: CASSPFRLAGGDEQFF. The CDR3 DNA follows: TGTGCCAGCAGCCCGTTCAGGCTAGCGGGAGGGGATGAGCAGTTCTTC.

The chain uses TRBV6-1 and TRBJ1-1; no reliable D call. V dropped 7 bases and J dropped 0 bases, with 12 bases sitting between them. The CDR3 consists of 14 residues. CDR1 MNHNS and CDR2 SASEGT come from the germline V gene. CDR3 in amino acids: CASKPTPMNTEAFF. The CDR3 coding sequence is TGTGCCAGCAAGCCGACTCCAATGAACACTGAAGCTTTCTTT.

The rearrangement links TRBV7-9 to TRBJ2-1, with TRBD1 matching over 8 bases. V gave up 5 bases and J gave up 1 base; unmatched junction bases: 10. The CDR3 has 17 amino acids. Germline V lookup: CDR1 SEHNR, CDR2 FQNEAQ (reference sequence). The CDR3 reads CASSAPSTGGSYNEQFF. Here the CDR3 DNA reads TGTGCCAGCAGCGCTCCAAGTACAGGGGGATCCTACAATGAGCAGTTCTTC.

The DNA for the CDR3 is TGTGCCAGCAGTTCCCTGTACAATGAGCAGTTCTTC. This gives the protein CASSSLYNEQFF. The rearrangement uses TRBV2 and TRBJ2-1; D remains ambiguous. The V and J ends lost 5 bases and 4 bases respectively, with 6 bases between them. The CDR3 consists of 12 residues. The germline V gene encodes CDR1 SNHLY and CDR2 FYNNEI.

This chain connects TRBV7-3 to TRBJ2-7; 10 nucleotides match TRBD1. V lost 3 bases and J lost 5; bases outside the gene matches: 7. CDR3 length: 15 amino acids. Germline V CDR1 and CDR2: SGHTA, FQGTGA. The CDR3 coding sequence is TGTGCCAGCAGCTTGGTTGGGACAGGGGTTAACGAGCAGTACTTC. It encodes CASSLVGTGVNEQYF.